These T cell receptor beta chains were read from a single sample in a study of T cells after yellow fever vaccination. Each CDR3 protein gets one entry after TCRdb re-called the 5' RACE reads with MiXCR. The sample shows around 360,000 distinct CDR3 sequences, 11% of them seen only once. Sequencing was performed on PBMCs, taken on the day of the first yellow fever vaccination. All receptors come from a young man who received the YFV17D yellow fever vaccine. CDR3s include the opening cysteine and the closing phenylalanine or tryptophan.

CDR3 | J | V | length
CASSSGRSGGSNQPQHF | TRBJ1-5 | TRBV7-9 | 17
CASTRSTEAFF | TRBJ1-1 | TRBV6-5 | 11
CAISEGTGLWTEAFF | TRBJ1-1 | TRBV10-3 | 15
CASSPDSGGPYEQYF | TRBJ2-7 | TRBV19 | 15
CASSYSASGLLWRETQYF | TRBJ2-5 | TRBV6-5 | 18
CASNGQGGLYEQYF | TRBJ2-7 | TRBV7-2 | 14
CASGRTAHYGYTF | TRBJ1-2 | TRBV6-1 | 13
CASGLVVWASGGLRSYEQYF | TRBJ2-7 | TRBV12-5 | 20
CAICRTDNTGELFF | TRBJ2-2 | TRBV10-3 | 14
CASSNRIRTGPTDTQYF | TRBJ2-3 | TRBV5-1 | 17
CASTAAGINTEAFF | TRBJ1-1 | TRBV7-2 | 14
CASYPSIRPYEQYF | TRBJ2-7 | TRBV5-1 | 14
CSALEGGSNTGELFF | TRBJ2-2 | TRBV20-1 | 15
CSVEAYTEAFF | TRBJ1-1 | TRBV29-1 | 11
CASSYSGPGGQKAFF | TRBJ1-1 | TRBV6-5 | 15
CASSFANNEQFF | TRBJ2-1 | TRBV5-1 | 12
CASSFTGRRTEAFF | TRBJ1-1 | TRBV7-9 | 14
CASSLPGGRQTQYF | TRBJ2-5 | TRBV7-6 | 14
CAISDPGTGPNQPQHF | TRBJ1-5 | TRBV10-3 | 16
CASSFQAPEAFF | TRBJ1-1 | TRBV7-9 | 12
CASGIYEQYF | TRBJ2-7 | TRBV12-3/TRBV12-4 | 10
CASSLGGLLPYEQYF | TRBJ2-7 | TRBV5-6 | 15
CASSLLRRGFNYGYTF | TRBJ1-2 | TRBV11-2 | 16
CASGPRGDQPQHF | TRBJ1-5 | TRBV7-2 | 13
CASSPLVEGDTQYF | TRBJ2-3 | TRBV25-1 | 14
CASSLNDRAAKEPQHF | TRBJ1-5 | TRBV7-8 | 16
CASSLAPSGSGQPQHF | TRBJ1-5 | TRBV5-1 | 16
CSAPGQQYTEAFF | TRBJ1-1 | TRBV20-1 | 13
CASSFRQGGMETQYF | TRBJ2-5 | TRBV7-2 | 15
CASLTATEQFF | TRBJ2-1 | TRBV12-3/TRBV12-4 | 11
CASSQDSVQETQYF | TRBJ2-5 | TRBV6-2/TRBV6-3 | 14
CASSPLSGRMNTEAFF | TRBJ1-1 | TRBV18 | 16
CASSAQGTGGGNEQFF | TRBJ2-1 | TRBV9 | 16
CASSLAGRDRGGGQFF | TRBJ2-1 | TRBV5-1 | 16
CASSLRPPFGSGGSDTQYF | TRBJ2-3 | TRBV11-2 | 19
CSARRGAADAEAFF | TRBJ1-1 | TRBV20-1 | 14
CASRQQSSGNTIYF | TRBJ1-3 | TRBV7-9 | 14
CASSQTTGTNNYGYTF | TRBJ1-2 | TRBV5-4 | 16
CAWSKGAGETQYF | TRBJ2-5 | TRBV30 | 13
CASSPEGTWGGYTF | TRBJ1-2 | TRBV5-1 | 14
CASSSPLGGLTGELFF | TRBJ2-2 | TRBV7-2 | 16
CASSQEGVTEAFF | TRBJ1-1 | TRBV4-3 | 13
CASSDYQETQYF | TRBJ2-5 | TRBV18 | 12
CASSAGTANEQFF | TRBJ2-1 | TRBV7-9 | 13
CASSRDSRQPQHF | TRBJ1-5 | TRBV28 | 13
CASSLGGLKETQNF | TRBJ2-5 | TRBV7-2 | 14
CASSLEGIEGGKETQYF | TRBJ2-5 | TRBV5-1 | 17
CASSPHGLATKTQYF | TRBJ2-5 | TRBV11-2 | 15
CASSPGHTGNTIYF | TRBJ1-3 | TRBV25-1 | 14
CSAITWRGDSGYTF | TRBJ1-2 | TRBV20-1 | 14
CSARRTNQPQHF | TRBJ1-5 | TRBV20-1 | 12
CASSLVQASTDTQYF | TRBJ2-3 | TRBV7-9 | 15